This paragraph covers one T cell receptor (beta chain) sequence. These data originate in a study of blood T cell repertoires in COVID-19. Study-wide background: Researchers got acute and convalescent COVID-19 samples from the United States, Italy and Spain. PBMCs, B-cell-depleted T cells, or T cells provided the cDNA or gDNA that made up the material.

In the authors' workflow: From reference gene primer amplification, estimates of nucleated cell counts were derived. Sequenced by immunoSEQ multiplex PCR; TCRdb stores in-frame clones only, minus some. V, J and clone size derive from that table, while D and trimming were established from the DNA sequence. Of 150,000 or so clones listed, around 84% are singletons. Unmatched junction bases numbered 0, after V lost 2 bases and J lost 2 bases. Germline V gives CDR1 ENHRY, CDR2 SYGVKD. This CDR3 has 15 amino acids. The TCR was taken from an older man with acute or convalescent COVID-19. Sample: peripheral blood. V and J are TRBV10-3 and TRBJ1-5, with TRBD1 matching 10 bases. This chain's CDR3 is CAISEGTGGNQPQHF. CDR3 sequence (DNA): TGTGCCATCAGTGAGGGGACAGGGGGCAATCAGCCCCAGCATTTT.